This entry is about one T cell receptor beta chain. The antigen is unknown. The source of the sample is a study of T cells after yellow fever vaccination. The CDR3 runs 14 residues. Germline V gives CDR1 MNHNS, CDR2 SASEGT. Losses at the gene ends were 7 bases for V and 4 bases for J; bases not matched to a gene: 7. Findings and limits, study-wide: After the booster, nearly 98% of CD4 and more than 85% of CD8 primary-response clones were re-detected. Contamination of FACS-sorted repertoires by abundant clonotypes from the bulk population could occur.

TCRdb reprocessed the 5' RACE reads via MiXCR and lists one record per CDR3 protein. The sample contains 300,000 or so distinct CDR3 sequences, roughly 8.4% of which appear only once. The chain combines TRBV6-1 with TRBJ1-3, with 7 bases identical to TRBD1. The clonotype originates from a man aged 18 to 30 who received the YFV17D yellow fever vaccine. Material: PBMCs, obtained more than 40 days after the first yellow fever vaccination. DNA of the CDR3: TGTGCCAGCACCCAGACAGGGCTGGGAAACACCATATATTTT. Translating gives CASTQTGLGNTIYF.